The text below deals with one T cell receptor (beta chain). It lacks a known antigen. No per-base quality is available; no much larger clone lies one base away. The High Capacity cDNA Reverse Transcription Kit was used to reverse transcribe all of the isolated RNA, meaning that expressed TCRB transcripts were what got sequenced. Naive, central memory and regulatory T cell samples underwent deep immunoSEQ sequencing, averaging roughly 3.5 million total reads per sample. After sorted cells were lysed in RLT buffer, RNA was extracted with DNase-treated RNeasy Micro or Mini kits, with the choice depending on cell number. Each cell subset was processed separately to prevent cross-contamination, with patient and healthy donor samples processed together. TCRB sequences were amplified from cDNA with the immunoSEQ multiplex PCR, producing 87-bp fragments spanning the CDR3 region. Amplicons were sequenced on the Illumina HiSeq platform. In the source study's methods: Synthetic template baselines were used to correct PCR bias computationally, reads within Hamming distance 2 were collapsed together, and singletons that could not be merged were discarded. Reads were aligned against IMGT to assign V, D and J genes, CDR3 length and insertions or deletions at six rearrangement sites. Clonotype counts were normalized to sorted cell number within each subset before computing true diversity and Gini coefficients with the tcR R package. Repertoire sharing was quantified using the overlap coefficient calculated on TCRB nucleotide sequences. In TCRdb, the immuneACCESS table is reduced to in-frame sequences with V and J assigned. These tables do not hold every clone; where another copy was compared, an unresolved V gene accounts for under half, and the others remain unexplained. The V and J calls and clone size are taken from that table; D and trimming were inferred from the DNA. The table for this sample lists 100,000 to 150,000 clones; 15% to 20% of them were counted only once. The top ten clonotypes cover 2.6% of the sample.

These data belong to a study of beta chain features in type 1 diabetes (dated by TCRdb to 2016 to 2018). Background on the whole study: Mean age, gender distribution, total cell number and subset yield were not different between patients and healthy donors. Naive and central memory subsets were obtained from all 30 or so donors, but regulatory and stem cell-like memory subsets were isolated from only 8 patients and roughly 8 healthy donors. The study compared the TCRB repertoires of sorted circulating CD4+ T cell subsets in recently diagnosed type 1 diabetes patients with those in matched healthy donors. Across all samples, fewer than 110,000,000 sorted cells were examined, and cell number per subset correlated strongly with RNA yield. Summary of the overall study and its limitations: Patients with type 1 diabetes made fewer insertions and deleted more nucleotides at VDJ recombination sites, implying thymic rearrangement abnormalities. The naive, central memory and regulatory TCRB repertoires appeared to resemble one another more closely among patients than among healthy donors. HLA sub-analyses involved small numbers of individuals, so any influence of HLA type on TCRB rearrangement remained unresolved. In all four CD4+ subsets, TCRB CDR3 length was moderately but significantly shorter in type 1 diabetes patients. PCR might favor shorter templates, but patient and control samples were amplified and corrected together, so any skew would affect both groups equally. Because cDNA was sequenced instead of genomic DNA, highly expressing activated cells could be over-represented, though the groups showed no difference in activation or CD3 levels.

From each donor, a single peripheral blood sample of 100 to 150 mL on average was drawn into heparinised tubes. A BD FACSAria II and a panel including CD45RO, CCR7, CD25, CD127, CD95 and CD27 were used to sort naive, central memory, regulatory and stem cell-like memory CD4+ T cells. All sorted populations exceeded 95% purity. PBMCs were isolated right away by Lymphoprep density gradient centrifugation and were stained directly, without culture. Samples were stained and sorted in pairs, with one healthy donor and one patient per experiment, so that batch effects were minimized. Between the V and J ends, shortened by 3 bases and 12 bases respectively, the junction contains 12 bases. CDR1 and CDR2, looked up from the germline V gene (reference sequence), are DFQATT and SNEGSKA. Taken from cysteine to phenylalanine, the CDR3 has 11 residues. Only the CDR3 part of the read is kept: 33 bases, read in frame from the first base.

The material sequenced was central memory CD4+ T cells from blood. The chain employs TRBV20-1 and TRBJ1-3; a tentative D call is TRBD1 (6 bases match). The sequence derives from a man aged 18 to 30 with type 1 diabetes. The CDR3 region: CSASPGHFIYF. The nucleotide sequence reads TGCAGTGCTAGTCCGGGACATTTCATATATTTT.